Each of the 26 T cell receptor beta chains below was sequenced from the same sample in a study of cytotoxic CD8 clonotypes in ibrutinib-treated CLL. The repertoire was sequenced with immunoSEQ multiplex PCR; TCRdb's copy has only in-frame clones and lacks some. The sample yields about 140,000 clones, 60% to 85% seen once. The sample was PBMCs, taken after 24 months of ibrutinib treatment. The source is a human donor with chronic lymphocytic leukemia.

The chain carries TRBV28 and TRBJ1-5; 7 nucleotides match TRBD1. Germline V gene lookup returns CDR1 MDHEN and CDR2 SYDVKM. With V trimmed by 2 bases and J by 6 bases, 10 bases remained unmatched. The CDR3 totals 16 residues. The chain's CDR3 is CASSLLVGGGGQPQHF. CDR3 bases: TGTGCCAGCAGTTTACTGGTAGGGGGCGGGGGTCAGCCCCAGCATTTT.

On this clone: Other DNA sequences from this sample encode an identical CDR3 as well. The V and J genes are TRBV7-2 and TRBJ2-2; D not certain. V gave up 3 bases and J gave up 2 bases, with 7 bases separating them. The CDR3 loop spans 14 amino acids. The V gene's germline CDR1 is SGHTA and CDR2 FQGNSA. The CDR3 bases are TGTGCCAGCAGCTTGGGCGGAAACACCGGGGAGCTGTTTTTT. It yields the protein CASSLGGNTGELFF.

This chain links TRBV28 with TRBJ1-3; D is uncertain. Germline lookup yields CDR1 MDHEN and CDR2 SYDVKM. The CDR3 is made up of 14 amino acids. The V and J ends lost 6 bases and 2 bases respectively, with 11 bases between them. The chain's CDR3 is CASRPWGTGNTIYF. In DNA form, the CDR3 reads TGTGCCAGCAGGCCCTGGGGTACTGGAAACACCATATATTTT.

The rearrangement joins TRBV7-6 to TRBJ1-5; D remains ambiguous. The V end lost 2 bases, the J end lost 5 bases, and 7 bases lay between the germline ends. The germline V gene has CDR1 SGHVS and CDR2 FNYEAQ. The CDR3 contains 13 residues. The CDR3 reads CASSLTDDQPQHF. The CDR3 DNA follows: TGTGCCAGCAGCTTAACCGACGATCAGCCCCAGCATTTT.

The CDR3 bases are TGCAGCGTTGAAGATCGGCCTAGCGGGAGGGTGTATGAGCAGTTCTTC. Its translation: CSVEDRPSGRVYEQFF. The V gene is TRBV29-1, the J gene TRBJ2-1; TRBD2 aligns across 12 bases. V shed 0 bases, J shed 8 bases, and the junction held 8 bases outside the gene matches. Germline values: CDR1 SQVTM, CDR2 ANQGSEA. The CDR3 consists of 16 residues.

This chain links TRBV7-2 with TRBJ2-1; no clear D. The CDR3 extends over 15 amino acids. CDR1 and CDR2 (germline): SGHTA, FQGNSA. Between the trimmed V and J ends, which lost 4 bases and 3 bases, there was a span of 13 bases. CDR3 bases: TGTGCCAGCAGCTCCGGGCCACTCCTCTACAATGAGCAGTTCTTC. Protein product: CASSSGPLLYNEQFF.

The chain has TRBV5-5 and TRBJ1-1; D gene unclear. Germline CDR1 is SGHKS and CDR2 is YYEKEE (reference sequence). There are 11 residues in the CDR3. Between the trimmed V and J ends, which lost 5 bases and 0 bases, there was a span of 2 bases. The CDR3 sequence is CASRMNTEAFF. Written as DNA, the CDR3 is TGTGCCAGCAGAATGAACACTGAAGCTTTCTTT.

The V and J genes are TRBV2 and TRBJ1-1; D is unclear. The germline V gene has CDR1 SNHLY and CDR2 FYNNEI. The CDR3 is 12 amino acids. The V and J ends lost 7 bases and 12 bases respectively, with 18 bases between them. Written as DNA, the CDR3 is TGTGCCAGCACGGTCCGGGCCCCTCGGACTTTCTTT. Amino acid sequence: CASTVRAPRTFF.

The chain recombines TRBV11-2 with TRBJ1-2; no firm D call. Trimming took off 2 bases at V and 4 bases at J, with 8 bases between the two ends. This CDR3 region has 13 residues. Germline values: CDR1 SGHAT, CDR2 FQNNGV. This CDR3 reads CASSLQEGYGYTF. The CDR3 region has the DNA TGTGCCAGCAGCTTACAGGAGGGCTATGGCTACACCTTC.

The chain couples TRBV27 to TRBJ2-7, with TRBD1 matching over 7 bases. The germline CDR1 and CDR2 sequences are MNHEY and SMNVEV (reference sequence). The CDR3 is 14 residues long. The V segment lost 2 bases and the J segment 4 bases; nucleotides outside the gene matches: 5. CDR3 in DNA: TGTGCCAGCAGTTTACATGGACAGGTGTACGAGCAGTACTTC. It is translated as CASSLHGQVYEQYF.

V gene TRBV5-6 combines with J gene TRBJ1-5; D is undetermined. This CDR3 has 12 amino acids. The V end was cut by 4 bases, the J end by 6 bases, with 8 bases between. CDR1 is SGHDT, CDR2 YYEEEE, per germline. CDR3 loop: CASSQRAQPQHF. Here the CDR3 DNA reads TGTGCCAGCAGCCAGAGGGCTCAGCCCCAGCATTTT.

The J gene is TRBJ1-1, the V gene TRBV5-6; D is uncertain. Germline assignment: CDR1 SGHDT and CDR2 YYEEEE. This CDR3 region has 13 residues. V was clipped by 0 bases and J by 6 bases, with 9 bases between them. For the CDR3, the DNA is TGTGCCAGCAGCTTGGCCGCGGGTCCTGAAGCTTTCTTT. Translated, it gives CASSLAAGPEAFF.

This clone was seen a few times. The chain employs TRBV10-1 and TRBJ2-7; D not resolved. The CDR3 has 11 residues. Trimming removed 8 bases at V and 6 bases at J, with 11 bases between. The V gene's germline CDR1 is WNHNN and CDR2 SYGVQD (reference sequence). The CDR3 nucleotides are TGCGCCAGCCCCCCGTGGGGCGAGCAGTACTTC. It encodes CASPPWGEQYF.

The chain carries TRBV2 and TRBJ2-2, with D tentatively TRBD2 (6 bases). This CDR3 has 13 residues. Looked up from germline, CDR1 is SNHLY and CDR2 is FYNNEI. Trimming stripped 4 bases from V and 6 bases from J, with 9 bases between. DNA of the CDR3: TGTGCCAGCAGTGTGGGGGGAGCCGGGGAGCTGTTTTTT. Encoded protein: CASSVGGAGELFF.

This chain uses TRBV5-1 with TRBJ2-3; TRBD2 agrees at 8 bases. CDR1 is SGHRS, CDR2 YFSETQ, per germline. The CDR3 loop spans 15 amino acids. Unmatched junction bases numbered 4, after V lost 0 bases and J lost 4 bases. The CDR3 DNA sequence: TGCGCCAGCAGCTTGGGGACTAGCTCTGCAGATACGCAGTATTTT. It yields the protein CASSLGTSSADTQYF.

The chain joins TRBV28 to TRBJ1-5, with D perhaps matching TRBD1 (5 bases). Trimming took off 0 bases at V and 6 bases at J, with 18 bases between the two ends. CDR3 length: 17 amino acids. CDR1 is MDHEN and CDR2 is SYDVKM in the germline V gene. CDR3 sequence: CASSLWIRTPRGQPQHF. In nucleotides, the CDR3 is TGTGCCAGCAGTTTATGGATCCGGACACCTAGGGGTCAGCCCCAGCATTTT.

This chain connects TRBV10-2 to TRBJ2-1, with D tentatively TRBD2 (6 bases). The CDR3 contains 16 residues. CDR1 WSHSY and CDR2 SAAADI come from the germline V gene. Between the trimmed V and J ends, which lost 7 bases and 0 bases, there was a span of 16 bases. The CDR3 region is CASTQLAPSSYNEQFF. CDR3 in DNA: TGCGCCAGCACCCAACTAGCCCCCAGCTCCTACAATGAGCAGTTCTTC.

This chain uses TRBV9 with TRBJ1-3; D is unresolved. The CDR3 is made up of 16 amino acids. The germline gives CDR1 SGDLS, CDR2 YYNGEE. Trimming removed 0 bases at V and 0 bases at J, with 10 bases between. CDR3 protein: CASSVEGGFSGNTIYF. CDR3 bases: TGTGCCAGCAGCGTAGAGGGCGGCTTCTCTGGAAACACCATATATTTT.

The chain carries TRBV19 and TRBJ2-7; a weak D match, TRBD1 (5 bases). The CDR3 length is 12 residues. Between the trimmed V and J ends, which lost 8 bases and 5 bases, there was a span of 13 bases. The germline CDR1 and CDR2 sequences are LNHDA and SQIVND (reference sequence). The CDR3 loop is CASGQGSDEQYF. The CDR3 DNA follows: TGTGCCAGTGGGCAGGGCAGTGACGAGCAGTACTTC.

This clone was seen repeatedly, ten times or more. The chain combines TRBV9 with TRBJ1-2, with D possibly matching TRBD1 (6 bases). The CDR3 extends over 14 amino acids. The ends were cut back, 0 bases at V and 6 bases at J, with 12 bases in the middle. CDR1 is SGDLS, CDR2 YYNGEE, per germline. The DNA of the CDR3 is TGTGCCAGCAGCGTAGGTGGGGACAATCATGGCTACACCTTC. Protein: CASSVGGDNHGYTF. Full variable domain (remainder filled in from reference TRBV9 and TRBJ1-2): DSGVTQTPKHLITATGQRVTLRCSPRSGDLSVYWYQQSLDQGLQFLIQYYNGEERAKGNILERFSAQQFPDLHSELNLSSLELGDSALYFCASSVGGDNHGYTFGSGTRLTVV.

This chain connects TRBV5-4 to TRBJ2-2; 8 nucleotides align to TRBD2. Germline values: CDR1 SGHNT, CDR2 YYREEE (reference sequence). This CDR3 region has 16 residues. Trimming at V came to 2 bases and at J to 2 bases, leaving 5 bases not matched to a gene. The CDR3 region has the DNA TGTGCCAGCAGCTTAGGAAGCGGGGGCAACACCGGGGAGCTGTTTTTT. This sequence encodes CASSLGSGGNTGELFF.

This clone was counted a few times. This rearrangement joins TRBV4-3 to TRBJ2-5; 8 bases align to TRBD2. V lost 0 bases and J lost 2; bases outside the gene matches: 5. The CDR3 extends over 16 amino acids. From germline, CDR1 is LGHNA and CDR2 YSLEER. The CDR3, as DNA: TGCGCCAGCAGCCAAGATGGGACTAGGGGGCAAGAGACCCAGTACTTC. Amino acid sequence: CASSQDGTRGQETQYF.

This clone has a count of ten or more. The chain is built from TRBV21-1 and TRBJ2-7. TRBV21-1 is designated a pseudogene. The CDR3 extends over 13 amino acids. For the CDR3, the DNA is TGTGCCAGCTGGGGACCCGGCAAGACCCTACAGTACTTC. Protein product: CASWGPGKTLQYF.

This clone occurred a few times. The chain recombines TRBV30 with TRBJ2-7; the D gene is possibly TRBD1 (6 bases). CDR3 length: 12 amino acids. V gave up 6 bases and J gave up 0 bases, with 9 bases separating them. The germline V gene encodes CDR1 GTSNPN and CDR2 SVGIG (reference sequence). The CDR3 DNA sequence: TGTGCCTGTACAGGGAACTCCTACGAGCAGTACTTC. This codes for CACTGNSYEQYF.

This clone was detected only once. The chain couples TRBV5-1 to TRBJ2-3; D not resolved. The germline CDR1 and CDR2 sequences are SGHRS and YFSETQ. CDR3 length: 10 amino acids. V lost 5 bases, J lost 5 bases, and 3 bases lay in between. This chain's CDR3 is CASRGDTQYF. The CDR3 nucleotides read TGCGCCAGCAGGGGAGATACGCAGTATTTT. Combining the CDR3 with reference TRBV5-1 and TRBJ2-3 gives the whole variable domain KAGVTQTPRYLIKTRGQQVTLSCSPISGHRSVSWYQQTPGQGLQFLFEYFSETQRNKGNFPGRFSGRQFSNSRSEMNVSTLELGDSALYLCASRGDTQYFGPGTRLTVL.

CDR3 residues: CANAPGLSYEQYF. The CDR3 nucleotides read TGTGCCAACGCCCCCGGCCTTTCCTACGAGCAGTACTTC. The rearrangement joins TRBV6-1 to TRBJ2-7; D is undetermined. The CDR3 spans 13 residues. V lost 10 bases and J 1 base, leaving 14 bases between the germline ends. CDR1 MNHNS and CDR2 SASEGT come from the germline V gene.